The clone carrying this TCR beta chain was observed once. This sample was taken from a study of blood T cell repertoires in COVID-19. Study at large: Nucleic acid was either cDNA or gDNA, and it came from T cells, B-cell-depleted T cells, or PBMCs.

Method: immunoSEQ multiplex PCR; TCRdb's copy keeps in-frame clones and lacks some. The sample records roughly 80,000 clones, about 89% being singletons. This TCR was recovered from a woman in her sixties or seventies with acute or convalescent COVID-19. The sequenced sample consisted of peripheral blood.

The CDR3 reads CASSQGEAGRNEQFF. In DNA, the CDR3 is TGTGCCAGCAGCCAAGGGGAAGCGGGGCGCAATGAGCAGTTCTTC. The chain uses TRBV4-2 and TRBJ2-1; TRBD2 aligns across 7 bases. The germline V gene encodes CDR1 LGHNA and CDR2 YNFKEQ. V trimming: 1 base; J trimming: 6 bases; junction bases outside the gene matches: 6. This CDR3 has 15 amino acids.